This TCR beta chain stems from a study of beta chain features in type 1 diabetes. Study results and caveats: In all four CD4+ subsets, TCRB CDR3 length was significantly, moderately reduced in type 1 diabetes.

Per donor, one heparinised blood draw averaged roughly 120 mL. All sorted populations exceeded 95% purity. With respect to this clone: What it binds is not known.

Expressed TCRB transcripts were sequenced because the entire RNA isolate underwent reverse transcription. This table comes from immunoSEQ multiplex PCR, and its TCRdb copy is limited to in-frame clones, with some not included. The sample lists nearly 700,000 clones, over 10% occurring once. The sequence was obtained from a man aged 18 to 30 with type 1 diabetes. The sequenced sample consisted of naive CD4+ T cells from blood.

The CDR3 loop reads CASSYLKETQYF. Here the CDR3 DNA reads TGTGCCAGCAGCTACCTAAAGGAGACCCAGTACTTC. The J gene is TRBJ2-5, the V gene TRBV5-4; no clear D gene. Trimming removed 3 bases from V and 5 bases from J, with 8 bases in between. The CDR3 loop spans 12 amino acids. Germline V CDR1 and CDR2: SGHNT, YYREEE (reference sequence). The complete variable domain, with remaining parts taken from reference TRBV5-4 and TRBJ2-5, reads ETGVTQSPTHLIKTRGQQVTLRCSSQSGHNTVSWYQQALGQGPQFIFQYYREEENGRGNFPPRFSGLQFPNYSSELNVNALELDDSALYLCASSYLKETQYFGPGTRLLVL.